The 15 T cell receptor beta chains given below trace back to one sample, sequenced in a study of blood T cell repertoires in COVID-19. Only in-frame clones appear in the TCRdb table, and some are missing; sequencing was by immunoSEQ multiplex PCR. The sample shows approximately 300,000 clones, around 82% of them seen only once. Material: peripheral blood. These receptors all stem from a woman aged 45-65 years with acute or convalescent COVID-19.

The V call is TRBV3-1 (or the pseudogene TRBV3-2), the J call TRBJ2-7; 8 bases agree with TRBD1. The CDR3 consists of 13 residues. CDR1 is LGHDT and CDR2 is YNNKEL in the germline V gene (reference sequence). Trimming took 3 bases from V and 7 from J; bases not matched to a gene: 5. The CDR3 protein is CASSHGQGGEQYF. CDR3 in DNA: TGTGCCAGCAGCCACGGACAGGGTGGAGAGCAGTACTTC.

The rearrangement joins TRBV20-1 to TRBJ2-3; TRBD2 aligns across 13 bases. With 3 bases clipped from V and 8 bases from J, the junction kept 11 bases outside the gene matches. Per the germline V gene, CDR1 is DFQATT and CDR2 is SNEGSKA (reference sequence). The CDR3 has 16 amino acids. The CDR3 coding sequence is TGCAGTGCTAGTTTACTAGCGGGAGGGTCTAAGGGTACGCAGTATTTT. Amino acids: CSASLLAGGSKGTQYF.

In DNA, the CDR3 is TGTGCCAGTAGTATGGACAGGGGAAACACTGAAGCTTTCTTT. This translates into CASSMDRGNTEAFF. The V and J genes are TRBV19 and TRBJ1-1, with TRBD1 matching over 9 bases. There are 14 residues in the CDR3. The junction had 1 base not matched to a gene; V was cut back by 3 bases and J by 2 bases. Germline values: CDR1 LNHDA, CDR2 SQIVND (reference sequence).

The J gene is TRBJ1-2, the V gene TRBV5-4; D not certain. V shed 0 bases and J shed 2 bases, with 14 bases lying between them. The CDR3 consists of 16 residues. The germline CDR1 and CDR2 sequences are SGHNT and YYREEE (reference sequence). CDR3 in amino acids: CASSLVPVQQNYGYTF. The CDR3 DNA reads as TGTGCCAGCAGCTTGGTGCCCGTGCAACAAAACTATGGCTACACCTTC. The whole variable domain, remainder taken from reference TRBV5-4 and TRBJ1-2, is ETGVTQSPTHLIKTRGQQVTLRCSSQSGHNTVSWYQQALGQGPQFIFQYYREEENGRGNFPPRFSGLQFPNYSSELNVNALELDDSALYLCASSLVPVQQNYGYTFGSGTRLTVV.

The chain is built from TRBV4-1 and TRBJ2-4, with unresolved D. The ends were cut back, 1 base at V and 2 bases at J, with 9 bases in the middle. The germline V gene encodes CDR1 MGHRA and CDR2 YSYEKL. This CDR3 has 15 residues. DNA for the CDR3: TGCGCCAGCAGCCAAGCCCACAGTTCCAAAAACATTCAGTACTTC. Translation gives CASSQAHSSKNIQYF.

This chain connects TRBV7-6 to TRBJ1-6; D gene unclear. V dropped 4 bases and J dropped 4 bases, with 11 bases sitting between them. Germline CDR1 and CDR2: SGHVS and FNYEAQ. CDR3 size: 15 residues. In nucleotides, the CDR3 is TGTGCCAGCAGCTCTACGACGGGGTATAATTCACCCCTCCACTTT. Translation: CASSSTTGYNSPLHF.

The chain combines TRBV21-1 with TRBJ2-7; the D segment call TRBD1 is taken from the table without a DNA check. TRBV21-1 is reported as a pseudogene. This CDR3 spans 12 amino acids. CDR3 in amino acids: CASSAQVYEQYV. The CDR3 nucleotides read TGTGCCAGCAGCGCCCAGGTCTACGAGCAGTACGTC.

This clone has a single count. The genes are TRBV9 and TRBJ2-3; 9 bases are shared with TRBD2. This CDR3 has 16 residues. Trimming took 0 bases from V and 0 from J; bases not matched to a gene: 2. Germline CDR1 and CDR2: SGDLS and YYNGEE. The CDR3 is CASSVVLAGSTDTQYF. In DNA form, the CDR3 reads TGTGCCAGCAGCGTAGTCCTAGCGGGGAGCACAGATACGCAGTATTTT.

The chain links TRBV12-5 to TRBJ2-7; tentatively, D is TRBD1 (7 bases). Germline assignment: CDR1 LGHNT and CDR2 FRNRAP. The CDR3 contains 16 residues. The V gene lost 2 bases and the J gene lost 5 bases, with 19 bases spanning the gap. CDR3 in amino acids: CASGLSATGRDHEQYF. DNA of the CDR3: TGTGCTAGTGGTTTGTCGGCGACAGGGCGGGACCACGAGCAGTACTTC.

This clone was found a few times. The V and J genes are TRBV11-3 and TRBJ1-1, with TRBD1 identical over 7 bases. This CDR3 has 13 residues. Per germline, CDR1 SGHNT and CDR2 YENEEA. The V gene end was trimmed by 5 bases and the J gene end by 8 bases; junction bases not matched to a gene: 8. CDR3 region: CASSATRDSEAFF. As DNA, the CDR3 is TGTGCCAGCAGCGCAACTCGGGACAGCGAAGCTTTCTTT.

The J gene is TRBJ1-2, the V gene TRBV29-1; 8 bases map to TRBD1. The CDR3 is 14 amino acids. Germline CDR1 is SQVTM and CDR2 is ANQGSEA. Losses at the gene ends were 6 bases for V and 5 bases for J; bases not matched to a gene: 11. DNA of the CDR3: TGCAGCGTCCTCCCTCCGGGACAGGAATATGGCTACACCTTC. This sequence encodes CSVLPPGQEYGYTF.

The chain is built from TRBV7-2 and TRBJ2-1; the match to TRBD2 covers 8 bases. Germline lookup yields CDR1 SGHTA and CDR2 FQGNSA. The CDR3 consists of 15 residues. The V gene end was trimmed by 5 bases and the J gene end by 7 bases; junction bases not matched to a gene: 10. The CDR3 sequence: CASSPTREGRNEQFF. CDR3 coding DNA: TGTGCCAGCAGCCCCACCCGGGAGGGTAGGAATGAGCAGTTCTTC.

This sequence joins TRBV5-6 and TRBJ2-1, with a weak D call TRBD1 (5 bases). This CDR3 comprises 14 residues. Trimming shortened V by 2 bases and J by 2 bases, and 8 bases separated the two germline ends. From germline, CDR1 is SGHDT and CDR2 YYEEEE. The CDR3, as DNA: TGTGCCAGCAGCTTCCTGGGGCCCTACAATGAGCAGTTCTTC. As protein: CASSFLGPYNEQFF.

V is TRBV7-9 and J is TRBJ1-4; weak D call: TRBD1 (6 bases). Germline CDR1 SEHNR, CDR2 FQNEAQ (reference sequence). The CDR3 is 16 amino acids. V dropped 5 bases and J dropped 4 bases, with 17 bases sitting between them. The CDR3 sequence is CASSLRSGVSNEKLFF. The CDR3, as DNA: TGTGCCAGCAGCCTCAGGTCAGGGGTTAGTAATGAAAAACTGTTTTTT. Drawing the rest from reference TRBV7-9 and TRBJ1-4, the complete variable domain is DTGVSQNPRHKITKRGQNVTFRCDPISEHNRLYWYRQTLGQGPEFLTYFQNEAQLEKSRLLSDRFSAERPKGSFSTLEIQRTEQGDSAMYLCASSLRSGVSNEKLFFGSGTQLSVL.

CDR3 sequence reads: CAWSVNVASGRGDTQYF. CDR3 coding DNA: TGTGCCTGGAGTGTAAATGTGGCTAGCGGGAGGGGGGATACGCAGTATTTT. This chain connects TRBV30 to TRBJ2-3; 12 bases are shared with TRBD2. Germline values: CDR1 GTSNPN, CDR2 SVGIG (reference sequence). This CDR3 region has 17 residues. Trimming took 0 bases from V and 6 from J; bases not matched to a gene: 10.